This passage covers 20 T cell receptor beta chains from one sample sequenced in a study of T cell responses to AZD1222 COVID-19 vaccine. TCRdb's copy holds only in-frame clones and misses some; the assay was immunoSEQ multiplex PCR. The data show about 100,000 clones, with just under 95% seen just once and 2.2% held by the top ten. Sequencing was performed on peripheral blood, taken on day 0 of AZD1222 vaccination. The receptor source for this set is an adult in good health.

This chain connects TRBV5-8 to TRBJ1-5; D possibly corresponds to TRBD1 (5 bases). The CDR3 runs 14 residues. Trimming cost V 3 bases and J 4 bases, with 11 bases left between them. CDR1 is SGHTS, CDR2 YDEGEE, per germline. This CDR3 is CASSSGYGNQPQHF. The CDR3 coding sequence is TGTGCCAGCAGCTCAGGGTACGGAAATCAGCCCCAGCATTTT. Looking up the rest from reference TRBV5-8 and TRBJ1-5 gives the full variable domain: EAGVTQSPTHLIKTRGQQATLRCSPISGHTSVYWYQQALGLGLQFLLWYDEGEERNRGNFPPRFSGRQFPNYSSELNVNALELEDSALYLCASSSGYGNQPQHFGDGTRLSIL.

The chain has TRBV5-1 and TRBJ1-3, with a possible D match to TRBD1 (5 bases). CDR3 size: 13 residues. Trimming left V 5 bases short and J 3 bases short, with 9 bases between. Germline values: CDR1 SGHRS, CDR2 YFSETQ. CDR3 coding DNA: TGCGCCAGCAGAGGGGACCTTGGAAACACCATATATTTT. Its protein product is CASRGDLGNTIYF.

The V gene is TRBV2, the J gene TRBJ2-1; no definite D call. Germline V gives CDR1 SNHLY, CDR2 FYNNEI. This CDR3 region has 12 residues. Between the trimmed V and J ends, which lost 5 bases and 7 bases, there was a span of 9 bases. The CDR3 protein is CASSPDKNEQFF. DNA for the CDR3: TGTGCCAGCAGTCCCGACAAGAATGAGCAGTTCTTC.

This clone was picked up one time. The chain combines TRBV7-9 with TRBJ2-7; 9 nucleotides match TRBD1. J was trimmed by 3 bases and V by 4 bases; bases with no gene match: 10. CDR3 length equals 16 residues. Germline V gene data show CDR1 as SEHNR and CDR2 as FQNEAQ (reference sequence). In DNA, the CDR3 is TGTGCCAGCAGCTACTTTGGGGACAGGGCTATCTACGAGCAGTACTTC. Protein product: CASSYFGDRAIYEQYF.

The chain uses TRBV7-9 and TRBJ1-6, with D perhaps TRBD1 (6 bases). In germline, CDR1 is SEHNR, CDR2 FQNEAQ (reference sequence). This CDR3 comprises 17 residues. Trimming pared 5 bases from V and 8 bases from J, leaving 22 bases between. The CDR3 region has the DNA TGTGCCAGCAGCGCCTACAGGGTTGGGGTGTCGGATTCACCCCTCCACTTT. Its protein is CASSAYRVGVSDSPLHF.

This chain connects TRBV5-1 to TRBJ1-1, with D unresolved. The CDR3 is 14 residues long. Trimming removed 4 bases at V and 2 bases at J, with 12 bases between. The germline gives CDR1 SGHRS, CDR2 YFSETQ. The CDR3 nucleotides read TGCGCCAGCAGCCCGAGGTTGTTCAACACTGAAGCTTTCTTT. This translates into CASSPRLFNTEAFF. The full variable domain, completed using reference TRBV5-1 and TRBJ1-1, is KAGVTQTPRYLIKTRGQQVTLSCSPISGHRSVSWYQQTPGQGLQFLFEYFSETQRNKGNFPGRFSGRQFSNSRSEMNVSTLELGDSALYLCASSPRLFNTEAFFGQGTRLTVV.

The rearrangement links TRBV7-6 to TRBJ2-3; D remains unclear. Per the germline V gene, CDR1 is SGHVS and CDR2 is FNYEAQ. The CDR3 spans 16 residues. Deletions cut 5 bases from V and 0 bases from J, with 15 bases between. The CDR3 sequence is CASSPRVPTSTDTQYF. For the CDR3, the DNA is TGTGCCAGCAGCCCCCGGGTCCCCACTAGCACAGATACGCAGTATTTT.

The V call is TRBV6-5, the J call TRBJ1-2, with 9 bases that match TRBD1. V shed 6 bases, J shed 5 bases, and the junction held 4 bases outside the gene matches. CDR3 length: 13 residues. Per germline, CDR1 MNHEY and CDR2 SVGAGI. The CDR3 loop is CASSRTGEYGYTF. The CDR3 region has the DNA TGTGCCAGCAGCCGGACAGGGGAGTATGGCTACACCTTC.

The rearrangement links TRBV10-2 to TRBJ1-2, with D unclear. From germline, CDR1 is WSHSY and CDR2 SAAADI. V lost 3 bases and J 8 bases, leaving 13 bases between the germline ends. The CDR3 length is 13 residues. The CDR3 here is CASSEYKVQGYTF. CDR3 bases: TGCGCCAGCAGTGAATATAAGGTTCAGGGCTACACCTTC.

Regarding this clone: The sample carries other DNA sequences with the same CDR3. This chain joins TRBV5-1 and TRBJ1-1; D gene unclear. V gave up 0 bases and J gave up 5 bases, with 2 bases separating them. Germline CDR1 is SGHRS and CDR2 is YFSETQ. CDR3 size: 11 residues. The CDR3 loop is CASSLGTEAFF. The CDR3 coding sequence is TGCGCCAGCAGCTTGGGGACTGAAGCTTTCTTT.

The rearrangement links TRBV7-2 to TRBJ1-1; the D gene is possibly TRBD1 (5 bases). V was trimmed by 2 bases and J by 12 bases, leaving 22 bases between them. There are 15 residues in the CDR3. Germline V gene data show CDR1 as SGHTA and CDR2 as FQGNSA. The CDR3 here is CASSLYPTAPTRTFF. The CDR3 DNA is TGTGCCAGCAGCTTATACCCGACAGCACCCACGCGAACTTTCTTT.

This chain connects TRBV4-2 to TRBJ2-2, with D possibly matching TRBD2 (6 bases). This CDR3 region has 19 residues. With 4 bases removed from V and 3 bases from J, the gap between germline ends came to 24 bases. Germline V gives CDR1 LGHNA, CDR2 YNFKEQ. CDR3 sequence: CASSRQLGTSNRDTGELFF. The CDR3 DNA sequence: TGTGCCAGCAGCCGCCAGCTTGGGACTTCAAATAGAGACACCGGGGAGCTGTTTTTT.

The rearrangement uses TRBV9 and TRBJ2-2; 9 bases line up with TRBD1. This CDR3 is 18 amino acids long. After removal of 0 bases from V and 1 base from J, the junction contained 7 bases not matched to a gene. From germline, CDR1 is SGDLS and CDR2 YYNGEE. The CDR3, as DNA: TGTGCCAGCAGCGTAGCCCCCGGGACAGGGTGGAACACCGGGGAGCTGTTTTTT. Its translation is CASSVAPGTGWNTGELFF.

J is TRBJ1-3 and V is TRBV19, with TRBD1 matching 7 bases. The CDR3 spans 16 residues. With 6 bases clipped from V and 0 bases from J, the junction kept 8 bases outside the gene matches. Germline CDR1 reads LNHDA; CDR2 reads SQIVND (reference sequence). CDR3 DNA sequence: TGTGCCAGTAGGCCTAGACAGGGCGACTCTGGAAACACCATATATTTT. Its protein is CASRPRQGDSGNTIYF.

The gene calls are TRBV18 and TRBJ1-2; weak D call: TRBD1 (6 bases). The CDR3 is 17 residues long. Germline V gene lookup returns CDR1 KGHSH and CDR2 LQKENI. Deletions cut 3 bases from V and 0 bases from J, with 17 bases between. The CDR3 DNA is TGTGCCAGCTCACCGCGGGACACCTCCCTTTCTAACTATGGCTACACCTTC. It yields the protein CASSPRDTSLSNYGYTF.

V and J are TRBV7-9 and TRBJ1-5; no reliable D call. CDR1 is SEHNR, CDR2 FQNEAQ, per germline (reference sequence). The CDR3 sequence is 14 residues long. Trimming removed 2 bases from V and 4 bases from J, with 9 bases in between. CDR3 residues: CASSLTVVNQPQHF. CDR3 DNA sequence: TGTGCCAGCAGCTTAACAGTGGTTAATCAGCCCCAGCATTTT.

The genes are TRBV6-2 or TRBV6-3 and TRBJ1-1, with D unclear. V was shortened by 4 bases and J by 5 bases, with 20 bases between the two germline ends. The CDR3 runs to 16 residues. CDR1 and CDR2 from the germline V gene are MNHEY and SVGEGT. CDR3 amino acids: CASSFSAAGKGTEAFF. The CDR3 DNA reads as TGTGCCAGCAGTTTTTCCGCTGCAGGAAAAGGAACTGAAGCTTTCTTT.

This chain joins TRBV5-1 and TRBJ1-4; 11 nucleotides align to TRBD1. This CDR3 spans 16 amino acids. V lost 4 bases and J lost 10; bases outside the gene matches: 12. Per germline, CDR1 SGHRS and CDR2 YFSETQ. In nucleotides, the CDR3 is TGCGCCAGCAGCCAGACTGGGACAGGGGGAACCGTAAAACTGTTTTTT. Amino acid sequence: CASSQTGTGGTVKLFF.

This clone occurred once. This chain uses TRBV2 with TRBJ1-3; 7 bases match TRBD1. The CDR3 runs to 14 residues. V shed 9 bases and J 3 bases; nucleotides not matched to a gene: 8. The germline V gene has CDR1 SNHLY and CDR2 FYNNEI. CDR3: CASSLTGFGNTIYF. Written as DNA, the CDR3 is TGTGCCAGTAGCTTGACAGGGTTTGGAAACACCATATATTTT. The entire variable domain, with the rest obtained from reference TRBV2 and TRBJ1-3, is as follows: EPEVTQTPSHQVTQMGQEVILRCVPISNHLYFYWYRQILGQKVEFLVSFYNNEISEKSEIFDDQFSVERPDGSNFTLKIRSTKLEDSAMYFCASSLTGFGNTIYFGEGSWLTVV.

The chain recombines TRBV19 with TRBJ2-3; maybe TRBD2 (5 bases). V dropped 4 bases and J dropped 2 bases, with 7 bases sitting between them. Germline loops: CDR1 LNHDA, CDR2 SQIVND (reference sequence). There are 13 residues in the CDR3. The CDR3: CASSTRATDTQYF. The CDR3 DNA is TGTGCCAGTAGTACGAGGGCCACAGATACGCAGTATTTT. Drawing the rest from reference TRBV19 and TRBJ2-3, the complete variable domain is DGGITQSPKYLFRKEGQNVTLSCEQNLNHDAMYWYRQDPGQGLRLIYYSQIVNDFQKGDIAEGYSVSREKKESFPLTVTSAQKNPTAFYLCASSTRATDTQYFGPGTRLTVL.